Reported below is one T cell receptor (beta chain). The antigen remains unidentified. A junction boundary mismatches the germline segment, possibly from a read error. The source of the sample is a study of cytomegalovirus exposure and HLA in healthy donors. Overall study findings and caveats: It was shown in a later analysis that HLA-associated TCR beta chains were more clonally expanded than other, equally common chains. There were several of the most significant clusters that appeared linked to common viral pathogens in a later analysis. TCR beta V segments were, for the most part, productive about 87% or about 30% of the time in an earlier analysis.

With 60 Vbeta and 13 Jbeta primers, the PCR was carried out. The table came from immunoSEQ multiplex PCR; TCRdb's copy has only in-frame clones and leaves some out. This repertoire includes some 120,000 clones. The CDR3 loop spans 15 amino acids. Germline V lookup: CDR1 MGHRA, CDR2 YSYEKL. Despite likely unrecorded immune exposures, the donors were nominally healthy at the time of sampling. The chain couples TRBV4-1 to TRBJ1-4, with D unclear. This sequence originates from a young man in good health and CMV-seronegative. Sequenced: PBMCs. The CDR3 spells CVSSQPQKRNEKLFF. Written as DNA, the CDR3 is TGCGTCAGCAGCCAACCACAGAAACGTAATGAAAAACTGTTTTTT.